Shown below are 13 T cell receptor beta chains from a single sample sequenced in a study of T-cell reconstitution after alpha-beta-depleted transplantation in children. As it was prepared, the TCRbeta library received unique molecular identifiers. TCRdb redid the calling of the PCR reads with MiXCR, one entry per CDR3 protein. The sample consists of about 200,000 distinct CDR3 sequences, just under 6.5% of them appearing once. The sample was PBMCs, taken before TCRalphabeta/CD19-depleted stem cell transplant. These receptor sequences come from a girl under two years old with combined immunodeficiency, due to receive a stem cell transplant.

This clonotype was observed many times. J is TRBJ2-1 and V is TRBV3-1, with 7 bases matching TRBD2. Germline V gene data show CDR1 as LGHDT and CDR2 as YNNKEL (reference sequence). The CDR3 contains 14 residues. V lost 4 bases and J lost 4; bases outside the gene matches: 4. The CDR3 loop reads CASSPASGYNEQFF. CDR3 in DNA: TGTGCCAGCAGCCCGGCTAGCGGTTACAATGAGCAGTTCTTC.

A note on this clonotype: This sequence may be a read error, since a much larger clone differs from it by one base. The conserved closing phenylalanine or tryptophan is absent in this CDR3, likely reflecting a read error. The chain combines TRBV3-1 with TRBJ2-5; D is undetermined. Germline CDR1 and CDR2: LGHDT and YNNKEL (reference sequence). The CDR3 sequence is 13 residues long. Trimming stripped 2 bases from V and 3 bases from J, with 7 bases between. The CDR3 loop is CASSQLGKETQYV. For the CDR3, the DNA is TGTGCCAGCAGCCAACTGGGAAAAGAGACCCAGTACGTC.

This clonotype was found many times. V and J are TRBV7-6 and TRBJ2-1; 9 bases align to TRBD1. The CDR3 contains 15 residues. The junction had 10 bases not matched to a gene; V was cut back by 5 bases and J by 8 bases. Germline values: CDR1 SGHVS, CDR2 FNYEAQ. The CDR3 DNA reads as TGTGCCAGCAGCACCCCCGGGACAGGGTTCGATGAGCAGTTCTTC. This gives the protein CASSTPGTGFDEQFF.

Details on this clonotype: A clone one base away is much larger, so this may be a read error. The V call is TRBV7-9, the J call TRBJ2-7; D is perhaps TRBD1 or TRBD2 (5 bases each). This CDR3 has 15 amino acids. The germline CDR1 and CDR2 sequences are SEHNR and FQNEAQ (reference sequence). This CDR3 reads CASSSWDLRDHEEYF. The CDR3 nucleotides are TGTGCCAGCAGCTCTTGGGACCTAAGGGACCACGAGGAGTACTTC.

There are many counts of this clonotype. This rearrangement joins TRBV3-1 to TRBJ2-7; TRBD2 matches at 8 bases. J lost 2 bases, V lost 1 base, and 7 bases had no gene match. CDR3 length: 16 residues. Germline CDR1 LGHDT, CDR2 YNNKEL (reference sequence). CDR3 region: CASSQAVGLAPYEQYF. CDR3 DNA sequence: TGTGCCAGCAGCCAAGCAGTAGGACTAGCTCCCTACGAGCAGTACTTC.

This clonotype was observed at least ten times. This rearrangement joins TRBV29-1 to TRBJ2-3; 7 bases fit TRBD2. The CDR3 loop spans 14 amino acids. The germline V gene encodes CDR1 SQVTM and CDR2 ANQGSEA. J was trimmed by 3 bases and V by 4 bases; bases with no gene match: 7. CDR3 nucleotide sequence: TGCAGCGTTGTACCTAGCGGAGGTACAGATACGCAGTATTTT. The encoded protein is CSVVPSGGTDTQYF.

This clonotype was counted only a few times. The J gene is TRBJ2-3, the V gene TRBV7-8; the match to TRBD2 covers 11 bases. This CDR3 spans 17 amino acids. V dropped 4 bases and J dropped 6; count of bases not matched to a gene: 12. Germline CDR1 SGHVS, CDR2 FQNEAQ. The CDR3: CASSSNLLAGGMDTQYF. The CDR3 nucleotides are TGTGCCAGCAGCTCCAACCTCCTAGCGGGAGGTATGGATACGCAGTATTTT.

This clonotype was counted many times. The chain links TRBV6-1 to TRBJ2-2, with a tentative D call TRBD2 (5 bases). CDR1 is MNHNS, CDR2 SASEGT, per germline. Trimming removed 2 bases at V and 0 bases at J, with 7 bases between. The CDR3 runs to 15 residues. CDR3 sequence reads: CASSESGSNTGELFF. The DNA for the CDR3 is TGTGCCAGCAGTGAAAGCGGCTCGAACACCGGGGAGCTGTTTTTT.

This clonotype showed up many times. This chain uses TRBV5-1 with TRBJ2-2; 7 bases agree with TRBD2. The V segment lost 1 base and the J segment 1 base; nucleotides outside the gene matches: 1. CDR3 size: 15 residues. Germline CDR1 and CDR2: SGHRS and YFSETQ. CDR3 protein: CASSLSGENTGELFF. Written as DNA, the CDR3 is TGCGCCAGCAGCTTGAGCGGGGAGAACACCGGGGAGCTGTTTTTT.

The chain recombines TRBV3-1 with TRBJ2-7; D gene ambiguous. CDR1 and CDR2 from the germline V gene are LGHDT and YNNKEL (reference sequence). The CDR3 contains 15 residues. The V end was cut by 2 bases, the J end by 4 bases, with 15 bases between. The CDR3 protein is CASSQPRTKLYEQYF. The CDR3, as DNA: TGTGCCAGCAGCCAACCCCGGACCAAACTATACGAGCAGTACTTC.

Ten or more counts support this clonotype. The rearrangement links TRBV4-2 to TRBJ2-2; weak D call: TRBD2 (6 bases). The ends were cut back, 4 bases at V and 4 bases at J, with 13 bases in the middle. The germline CDR1 and CDR2 sequences are LGHNA and YNFKEQ. The CDR3 has 15 amino acids. Here the CDR3 reads CASSPLLAPTGELFF. CDR3 DNA sequence: TGTGCCAGCAGCCCACTGCTAGCGCCCACCGGGGAGCTGTTTTTT.

This clonotype was observed many times. The V call is TRBV29-1, the J call TRBJ2-7; a possible D gene is TRBD2 (7 bases). Germline assignment: CDR1 SQVTM and CDR2 ANQGSEA. The CDR3 is made up of 19 amino acids. Trimming left V 0 bases short and J 4 bases short, with 28 bases between. The CDR3 loop reads CSVEDHEGLGGGRIYEQYF. The CDR3 coding sequence is TGCAGCGTTGAAGACCACGAAGGGTTGGGGGGGGGCAGGATTTACGAGCAGTACTTC.

The V call is TRBV24-1, the J call TRBJ2-2; possibly TRBD1 for D (7 bases). The CDR3 length is 18 residues. Trimming pared 12 bases from V and 2 bases from J, leaving 27 bases between. The germline V gene encodes CDR1 KGHDR and CDR2 SFDVKD. The CDR3 DNA reads TGTGCCGCCCAAACTGGACAGGCGGGGTACCTTAACACCGGGGAGCTGTTTTTT. Residues: CAAQTGQAGYLNTGELFF.